This is a list of T cell receptor beta chains from one sample in a study of blood T cell repertoires in COVID-19. Data came from immunoSEQ multiplex PCR; TCRdb stores just in-frame clones and leaves some out. The table records around 130,000 clones, approximately 87% of them present only once. Sequencing was carried out using peripheral blood. These receptor sequences come from a woman in her forties or fifties with acute or convalescent COVID-19. The CDR3 runs from the conserved cysteine through the conserved F or W. D genes are given only for firm matches. Part of the rows lack a size; the others show once, few, many or a class for expanded clones.

j_call: TRBJ2-6; d_call: NA; clone_size: NA; v_call: TRBV5-1; cdr3_aa: CASGGGSGANVLTF; cdr3_nt: TGCGCCAGCGGGGGCGGTTCTGGGGCCAACGTCCTGACTTTC
j_call: TRBJ1-1; d_call: NA; clone_size: NA; v_call: TRBV21-1; cdr3_aa: CASSKKRSGDTEAFF; cdr3_nt: TGTGCCAGCAGCAAAAAGAGGTCAGGGGACACTGAAGCTTTCTTT
j_call: TRBJ2-5; d_call: NA; clone_size: once; v_call: TRBV24-1; cdr3_aa: CATSEVGPSGTQETQYF; cdr3_nt: TGTGCCACCAGTGAGGTGGGACCATCCGGGACTCAAGAGACCCAGTACTTC
j_call: TRBJ2-7; d_call: NA; clone_size: NA; v_call: TRBV19; cdr3_aa: CASSIELGVFYEQYF; cdr3_nt: TGTGCCAGTAGTATCGAGTTAGGGGTGTTCTACGAGCAGTACTTC
j_call: TRBJ1-6; d_call: TRBD1; clone_size: once; v_call: TRBV5-5; cdr3_aa: CASSPLGQAGSPLHF; cdr3_nt: TGTGCCAGCAGCCCCCTTGGACAGGCGGGTTCACCCCTCCACTTT
j_call: TRBJ2-3; d_call: TRBD2; clone_size: NA; v_call: TRBV19; cdr3_aa: CASIGGGALEDTQYF; cdr3_nt: TGTGCCAGTATTGGGGGAGGGGCCCTCGAGGATACGCAGTATTTT
j_call: TRBJ1-1; d_call: NA; clone_size: NA; v_call: TRBV7-9; cdr3_aa: CASSPGKNTEAFF; cdr3_nt: TGTGCCAGCAGCCCGGGGAAGAACACTGAAGCTTTCTTT
j_call: TRBJ1-6; d_call: NA; clone_size: few; v_call: TRBV7-2; cdr3_aa: CASSLAGEVSPLHF; cdr3_nt: TGTGCCAGCAGCTTAGCAGGGGAGGTTTCACCCCTCCACTTT
j_call: TRBJ1-2; d_call: NA; clone_size: NA; v_call: TRBV27; cdr3_aa: CASSLKGANYGYTF; cdr3_nt: TGTGCCAGCAGTTTAAAAGGAGCAAACTATGGCTACACCTTC
j_call: TRBJ2-7; d_call: TRBD2; clone_size: NA; v_call: TRBV19; cdr3_aa: CASRAAGGNSYEQYF; cdr3_nt: TGTGCCAGTAGGGCCGCGGGAGGGAACTCCTACGAGCAGTACTTC
j_call: TRBJ2-7; d_call: TRBD1; clone_size: few; v_call: TRBV5-1; cdr3_aa: CASSGTGGFYEQYF; cdr3_nt: TGCGCCAGCAGCGGGACAGGGGGCTTCTACGAGCAGTACTTC
j_call: TRBJ2-5; d_call: TRBD1; clone_size: NA; v_call: TRBV5-1; cdr3_aa: CASSSATGGQETQYF; cdr3_nt: TGCGCCAGCAGCTCCGCAACAGGGGGCCAAGAGACCCAGTACTTC
j_call: TRBJ1-2; d_call: NA; clone_size: NA; v_call: TRBV12-3/TRBV12-4; cdr3_aa: CASNTDSYGYTF; cdr3_nt: TGTGCCAGCAATACGGACAGCTATGGCTACACCTTC
j_call: TRBJ2-2; d_call: NA; clone_size: NA; v_call: TRBV5-4; cdr3_aa: CASSLGAAGDYTGELFF; cdr3_nt: TGTGCCAGCAGCTTGGGTGCGGCAGGGGATTACACCGGGGAGCTGTTTTTT
j_call: TRBJ1-1; d_call: NA; clone_size: NA; v_call: TRBV5-5; cdr3_aa: CASSLGGGTNTEAFF; cdr3_nt: TGTGCCAGCAGCTTGGGTGGAGGGACGAACACTGAAGCTTTCTTT
j_call: TRBJ1-1; d_call: NA; clone_size: NA; v_call: TRBV12-5; cdr3_aa: CASGLYTNTEAFF; cdr3_nt: TGTGCTAGTGGTTTGTACACGAACACTGAAGCTTTCTTT
j_call: TRBJ1-2; d_call: NA; clone_size: NA; v_call: TRBV7-9; cdr3_aa: CASSLVGEGNYGYTF; cdr3_nt: TGTGCCAGCAGCTTAGTAGGGGAAGGTAACTATGGCTACACCTTC
j_call: TRBJ1-5; d_call: TRBD1; clone_size: NA; v_call: TRBV30; cdr3_aa: CAWSVTGSNQPQHF; cdr3_nt: TGTGCCTGGAGTGTGACAGGGAGCAATCAGCCCCAGCATTTT
j_call: TRBJ2-3; d_call: TRBD2; clone_size: NA; v_call: TRBV6-5; cdr3_aa: CASSYGRAGWDTQYF; cdr3_nt: TGTGCCAGCAGTTACGGTAGAGCGGGATGGGATACGCAGTATTTT
j_call: TRBJ1-1; d_call: TRBD1; clone_size: NA; v_call: TRBV5-5; cdr3_aa: CASSFGQGETEAFF; cdr3_nt: TGTGCCAGCAGCTTTGGACAGGGGGAAACTGAAGCTTTCTTT
j_call: TRBJ2-7; d_call: NA; clone_size: NA; v_call: TRBV21-1; cdr3_aa: CASSKVGPPYEQYF; cdr3_nt: TGTGCCAGCAGCAAAGTGGGCCCCCCCTACGAGCAGTACTTC
j_call: TRBJ1-1; d_call: NA; clone_size: NA; v_call: TRBV7-3; cdr3_aa: CASSLTGHRNTEAFF; cdr3_nt: TGTGCCAGCAGCTTAACTGGACACCGGAACACTGAAGCTTTCTTT
j_call: TRBJ2-1; d_call: NA; clone_size: NA; v_call: TRBV6-5; cdr3_aa: CASSWGDRYVYNEQFF; cdr3_nt: TGTGCCAGCAGTTGGGGGGACAGATATGTCTACAATGAGCAGTTCTTC
j_call: TRBJ2-3; d_call: NA; clone_size: NA; v_call: TRBV9; cdr3_aa: CASSVAQGNPGDTQYF; cdr3_nt: TGTGCCAGCAGCGTAGCTCAGGGGAATCCCGGGGATACGCAGTATTTT
j_call: TRBJ1-2; d_call: NA; clone_size: NA; v_call: TRBV18; cdr3_aa: CASSPRRPGDYTF; cdr3_nt: TGTGCCAGCTCACCACGAAGGCCCGGGGATTACACCTTC
j_call: TRBJ2-4; d_call: NA; clone_size: NA; v_call: TRBV5-1; cdr3_aa: CASSVDPAGIAKNIQYF; cdr3_nt: TGCGCCAGCAGCGTGGACCCTGCGGGTATAGCCAAAAACATTCAGTACTTC
j_call: TRBJ1-4; d_call: NA; clone_size: NA; v_call: TRBV30; cdr3_aa: CAWSTPGNVAEKLFF; cdr3_nt: TGTGCCTGGAGTACCCCAGGGAACGTGGCTGAAAAACTGTTTTTT
j_call: TRBJ2-7; d_call: TRBD1; clone_size: once; v_call: TRBV27; cdr3_aa: CASSWGQGAHYEQYF; cdr3_nt: TGTGCCAGCAGTTGGGGACAGGGGGCGCACTACGAGCAGTACTTC
j_call: TRBJ2-7; d_call: TRBD2; clone_size: NA; v_call: TRBV7-2; cdr3_aa: CASSLVSGRDEQYF; cdr3_nt: TGTGCCAGCAGCTTAGTTAGCGGGAGAGACGAGCAGTACTTC
j_call: TRBJ1-2; d_call: NA; clone_size: once; v_call: TRBV5-6; cdr3_aa: CASSLVGAIYGYTF; cdr3_nt: TGTGCCAGCAGCTTGGTCGGAGCAATCTATGGCTACACCTTC
j_call: TRBJ1-2; d_call: TRBD1; clone_size: once; v_call: TRBV7-2; cdr3_aa: CASSGWTGGDYGYTF; cdr3_nt: TGTGCCAGCAGCGGATGGACAGGGGGGGACTATGGCTACACCTTC
j_call: TRBJ1-2; d_call: NA; clone_size: NA; v_call: TRBV29-1; cdr3_aa: CSVVEAGMYGYTF; cdr3_nt: TGCAGCGTTGTCGAGGCAGGGATGTATGGCTACACCTTC
j_call: TRBJ1-3; d_call: NA; clone_size: NA; v_call: TRBV24-1; cdr3_aa: CATSLQGSSGNTIYF; cdr3_nt: TGTGCCACCAGCCTCCAGGGGAGCTCTGGAAACACCATATATTTT
j_call: TRBJ1-5; d_call: NA; clone_size: NA; v_call: TRBV12-3/TRBV12-4; cdr3_aa: CASSLKEEQPQHF; cdr3_nt: TGTGCCAGCAGTTTAAAGGAGGAACAGCCCCAGCATTTT
j_call: TRBJ1-2; d_call: TRBD1; clone_size: NA; v_call: TRBV6-2/TRBV6-3; cdr3_aa: CASSRDRVKSNYGYTF; cdr3_nt: TGTGCCAGCAGTCGGGACAGGGTAAAGTCTAACTATGGCTACACCTTC
j_call: TRBJ1-5; d_call: TRBD1; clone_size: NA; v_call: TRBV19; cdr3_aa: CASSIAGTASNQPQHF; cdr3_nt: TGTGCCAGTAGTATAGCGGGGACAGCAAGTAATCAGCCCCAGCATTTT
j_call: TRBJ2-3; d_call: NA; clone_size: NA; v_call: TRBV13; cdr3_aa: CASSLENPANGNSTDTQYF; cdr3_nt: TGTGCCAGCAGCTTAGAAAACCCGGCGAACGGGAATAGCACAGATACGCAGTATTTT
j_call: TRBJ1-5; d_call: TRBD1; clone_size: NA; v_call: TRBV19; cdr3_aa: CASSVSGQGNQPQHF; cdr3_nt: TGTGCCAGTAGTGTATCTGGACAGGGCAATCAGCCCCAGCATTTT
j_call: TRBJ1-2; d_call: NA; clone_size: NA; v_call: TRBV6-5; cdr3_aa: CASSYSFGQNYGYTF; cdr3_nt: TGTGCCAGCAGTTACTCTTTTGGGCAGAACTATGGCTACACCTTC
j_call: TRBJ2-5; d_call: TRBD2; clone_size: NA; v_call: TRBV23-1; cdr3_aa: CASSQSEAGGTVVEETQYF; cdr3_nt: TGCGCCAGCAGTCAATCTGAGGCGGGAGGGACAGTCGTCGAAGAGACCCAGTACTTC
j_call: TRBJ1-2; d_call: TRBD1; clone_size: NA; v_call: TRBV6-2/TRBV6-3; cdr3_aa: CASSRQGGGYTF; cdr3_nt: TGTGCCAGCAGCAGACAGGGAGGCGGCTACACCTTC
j_call: TRBJ1-1; d_call: NA; clone_size: NA; v_call: TRBV19; cdr3_aa: CASSISGVGNTEAFF; cdr3_nt: TGTGCCAGTAGTATTTCGGGGGTTGGGAACACTGAAGCTTTCTTT
j_call: TRBJ2-1; d_call: TRBD2; clone_size: few; v_call: TRBV20-1; cdr3_aa: CSASGTASGRALYNEQFF; cdr3_nt: TGCAGTGCTAGTGGGACGGCTAGCGGGAGGGCCCTCTACAATGAGCAGTTCTTC
j_call: TRBJ2-5; d_call: TRBD1; clone_size: NA; v_call: TRBV2; cdr3_aa: CASTRDSGVQETQYF; cdr3_nt: TGTGCCAGCACTAGGGACAGTGGAGTACAAGAGACCCAGTACTTC
j_call: TRBJ1-4; d_call: NA; clone_size: NA; v_call: TRBV5-1; cdr3_aa: CASSLTGRRNEKLFF; cdr3_nt: TGCGCCAGCAGCTTGACAGGGCGCCGTAATGAAAAACTGTTTTTT
j_call: TRBJ1-1; d_call: NA; clone_size: NA; v_call: TRBV30; cdr3_aa: CAWSRENTEAFF; cdr3_nt: TGTGCCTGGAGCCGGGAGAACACTGAAGCTTTCTTT
j_call: TRBJ1-2; d_call: NA; clone_size: NA; v_call: TRBV7-3; cdr3_aa: CASSSGPDGGYTF; cdr3_nt: TGTGCCAGCAGCTCAGGTCCCGATGGTGGCTACACCTTC
j_call: TRBJ1-2; d_call: NA; clone_size: NA; v_call: TRBV7-2; cdr3_aa: CASSPYRTANYGYTF; cdr3_nt: TGTGCCAGCAGCCCGTACAGGACGGCCAACTATGGCTACACCTTC